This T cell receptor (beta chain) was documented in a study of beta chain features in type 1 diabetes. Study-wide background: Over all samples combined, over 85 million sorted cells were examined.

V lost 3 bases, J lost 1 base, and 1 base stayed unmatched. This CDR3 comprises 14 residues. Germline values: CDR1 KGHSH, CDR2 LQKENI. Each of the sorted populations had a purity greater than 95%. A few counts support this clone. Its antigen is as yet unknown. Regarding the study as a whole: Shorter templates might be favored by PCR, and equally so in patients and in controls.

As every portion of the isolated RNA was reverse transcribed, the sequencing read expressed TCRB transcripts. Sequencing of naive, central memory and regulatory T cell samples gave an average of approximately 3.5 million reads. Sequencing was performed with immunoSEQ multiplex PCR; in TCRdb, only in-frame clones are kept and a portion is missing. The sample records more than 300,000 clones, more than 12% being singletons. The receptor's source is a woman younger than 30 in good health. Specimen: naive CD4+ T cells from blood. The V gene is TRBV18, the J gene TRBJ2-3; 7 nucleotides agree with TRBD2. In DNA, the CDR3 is TGTGCCAGCTCACCCGGGAGGCGCACAGATACGCAGTATTTT. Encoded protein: CASSPGRRTDTQYF.